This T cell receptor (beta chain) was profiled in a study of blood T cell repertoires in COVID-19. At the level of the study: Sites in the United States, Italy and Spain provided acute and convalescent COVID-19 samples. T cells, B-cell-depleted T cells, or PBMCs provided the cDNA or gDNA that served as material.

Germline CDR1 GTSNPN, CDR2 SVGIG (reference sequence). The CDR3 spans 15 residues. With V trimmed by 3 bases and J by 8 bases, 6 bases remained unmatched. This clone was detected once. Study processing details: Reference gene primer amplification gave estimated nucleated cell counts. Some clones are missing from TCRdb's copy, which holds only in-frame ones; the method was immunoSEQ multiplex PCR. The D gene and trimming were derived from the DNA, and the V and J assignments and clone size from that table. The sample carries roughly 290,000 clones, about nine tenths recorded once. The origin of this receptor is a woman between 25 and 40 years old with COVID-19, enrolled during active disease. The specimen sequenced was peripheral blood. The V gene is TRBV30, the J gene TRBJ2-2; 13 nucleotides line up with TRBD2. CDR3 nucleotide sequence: TGTGCCTGGAGCTGGACTAGCGGGAGAGGTGGGGAGCTGTTTTTT. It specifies CAWSWTSGRGGELFF.